The 10 T cell receptor beta chains reported below all come from one sample, sequenced in a study of shared clonotypes between healthy human individuals. Positively selected for CCR7, the CD45RO-negative cells used as naive CD8 cells excluded terminally differentiated effector memory CD45RA+ cells. Assay used: immunoSEQ multiplex PCR; TCRdb lists only in-frame clones, some missing. The data contain around 2,100,000 clones, about 95% of them singletons. Sequencing was performed on naive CD8+ T cells sorted from blood. The receptors stem from a young man in good health.

This sequence joins TRBV10-1 and TRBJ1-1; no definite D call. Germline V gives CDR1 WNHNN, CDR2 SYGVQD (reference sequence). V lost 0 bases to trimming and J lost 2 bases, with 7 bases between them. The CDR3 is made up of 14 amino acids. The CDR3 spells CASSESGDNTEAFF. CDR3 sequence (DNA): TGCGCCAGCAGTGAGTCGGGAGATAACACTGAAGCTTTCTTT.

The rearrangement joins TRBV27 to TRBJ2-7, with D possibly being TRBD2 (5 bases). Germline values: CDR1 MNHEY, CDR2 SMNVEV (reference sequence). This CDR3 is built from 15 residues. Deletions cut 2 bases from V and 7 bases from J, with 18 bases between. CDR3 coding DNA: TGTGCCAGCAGTTTACTGGACTCGAGGCATAGTGAGCAGTACTTC. Amino acids: CASSLLDSRHSEQYF.

The J gene is TRBJ2-2, the V gene TRBV27, with TRBD1 as a possible D gene (5 bases). The CDR3 consists of 17 residues. Trimming removed 3 bases at V and 5 bases at J, with 19 bases between. Germline assignment: CDR1 MNHEY and CDR2 SMNVEV (reference sequence). CDR3 DNA sequence: TGTGCCAGCAGTTTGAGTTTTACGGCCGCAGGGACCGGGGAGCTGTTTTTT. Protein product: CASSLSFTAAGTGELFF.

The chain couples TRBV19 to TRBJ2-7; D remains unclear. Looked up from germline, CDR1 is LNHDA and CDR2 is SQIVND (reference sequence). CDR3 size: 15 residues. V lost 5 bases and J 4 bases, leaving 18 bases between the germline ends. This chain's CDR3 is CASSSGHTGAYEQYF. CDR3 nucleotides: TGTGCCAGTAGTTCTGGGCATACCGGAGCTTACGAGCAGTACTTC.

This clone has just one count. The gene calls are TRBV20-1 and TRBJ1-4; 9 bases align to TRBD1. The CDR3 runs to 10 residues. Germline loops: CDR1 DFQATT, CDR2 SNEGSKA (reference sequence). With V trimmed by 5 bases and J by 12 bases, 1 base remained unmatched. CDR3 sequence reads: CSAGDRELFF. CDR3 bases: TGCAGTGCTGGGGACAGGGAACTGTTTTTT.

This rearrangement joins TRBV28 to TRBJ2-5, with TRBD1 identical over 10 bases. The germline gives CDR1 MDHEN, CDR2 SYDVKM. V lost 2 bases, J lost 1 base, and 4 bases stayed unmatched. This CDR3 has 16 amino acids. CDR3 bases: TGTGCCAGCAGTTTACCGGGACAGGGGCTCCAAGAGACCCAGTACTTC. Translation: CASSLPGQGLQETQYF. The full variable domain, completed using reference TRBV28 and TRBJ2-5, is DVKVTQSSRYLVKRTGEKVFLECVQDMDHENMFWYRQDPGLGLRLIYFSYDVKMKEKGDIPEGYSVSREKKERFSLILESASTNQTSMYLCASSLPGQGLQETQYFGPGTRLLVL.

The chain combines TRBV18 with TRBJ2-3, with 9 bases lining up with TRBD2. Germline V gene lookup returns CDR1 KGHSH and CDR2 LQKENI. This CDR3 region has 16 residues. V was pared by 2 bases and J by 4 bases, with 7 bases of the junction left unmatched. Here the CDR3 DNA reads TGTGCCAGCTCACCAATTCTAGGCGGGAGGGCAGATACGCAGTATTTT. This translates into CASSPILGGRADTQYF.

The chain carries TRBV27 and TRBJ2-3; D possibly corresponds to TRBD2 (6 bases). This CDR3 comprises 17 residues. Per germline, CDR1 MNHEY and CDR2 SMNVEV (reference sequence). With 5 bases removed from V and 4 bases from J, the gap between germline ends came to 22 bases. In DNA form, the CDR3 reads TGTGCCAGCAGTCCTTCCGGGGGAGCGCCAATCTCAGATACGCAGTATTTT. The encoded protein is CASSPSGGAPISDTQYF.

The rearrangement joins TRBV2 to TRBJ1-6; the D gene is possibly TRBD1 (6 bases). Germline CDR1 SNHLY, CDR2 FYNNEI. V lost 0 bases and J 7 bases, leaving 13 bases between the germline ends. This CDR3 is 16 amino acids long. This CDR3 reads CASSEADSPGNSPLHF. The CDR3 region has the DNA TGTGCCAGCAGTGAAGCGGACAGTCCGGGCAATTCACCCCTCCACTTT.

V is TRBV13 and J is TRBJ2-2; D ambiguous. The CDR3 sequence is 11 residues long. The V and J ends lost 4 bases and 7 bases respectively, with 4 bases between them. CDR1 and CDR2 from the germline V gene are PRHDT and FYEKMQ (reference sequence). CDR3 in amino acids: CASSYRGELFF. CDR3 DNA: TGTGCCAGCAGCTACCGCGGGGAGCTGTTTTTT.